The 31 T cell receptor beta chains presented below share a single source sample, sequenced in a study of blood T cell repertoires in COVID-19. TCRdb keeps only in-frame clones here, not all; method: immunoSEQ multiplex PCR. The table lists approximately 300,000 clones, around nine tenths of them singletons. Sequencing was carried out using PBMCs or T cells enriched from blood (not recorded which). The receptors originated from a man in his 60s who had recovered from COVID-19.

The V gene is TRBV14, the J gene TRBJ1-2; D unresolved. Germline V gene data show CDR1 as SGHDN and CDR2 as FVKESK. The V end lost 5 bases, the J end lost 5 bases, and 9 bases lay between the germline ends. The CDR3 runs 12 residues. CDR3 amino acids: CASSYGGYGYTF. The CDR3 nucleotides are TGTGCCAGCAGCTACGGAGGGTATGGCTACACCTTC.

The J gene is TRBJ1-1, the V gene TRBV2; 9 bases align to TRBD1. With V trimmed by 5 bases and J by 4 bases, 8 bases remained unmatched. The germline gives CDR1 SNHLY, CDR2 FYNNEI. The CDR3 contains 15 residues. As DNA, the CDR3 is TGTGCCAGCAGTTTTACAGGGGGCTTAGGCACTGAAGCTTTCTTT. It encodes CASSFTGGLGTEAFF.

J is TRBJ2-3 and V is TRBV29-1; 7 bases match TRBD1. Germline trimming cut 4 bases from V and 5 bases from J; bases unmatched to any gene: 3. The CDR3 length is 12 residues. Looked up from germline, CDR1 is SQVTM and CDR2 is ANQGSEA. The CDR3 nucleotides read TGCAGCGTTGTTTCAGGGGGAGATACGCAGTATTTT. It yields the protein CSVVSGGDTQYF.

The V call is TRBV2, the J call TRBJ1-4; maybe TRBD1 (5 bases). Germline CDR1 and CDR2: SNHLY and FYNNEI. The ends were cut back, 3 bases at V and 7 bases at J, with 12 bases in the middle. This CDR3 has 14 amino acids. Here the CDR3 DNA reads TGTGCCAGCAGTGACTGGACGGGGGGTGAAAAACTGTTTTTT. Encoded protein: CASSDWTGGEKLFF.

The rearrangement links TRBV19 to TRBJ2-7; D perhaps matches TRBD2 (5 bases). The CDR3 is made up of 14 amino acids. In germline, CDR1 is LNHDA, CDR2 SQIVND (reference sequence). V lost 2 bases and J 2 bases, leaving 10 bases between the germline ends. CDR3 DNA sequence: TGTGCCAGTAGTATATGGGTCGGGGCCTACGAGCAGTACTTC. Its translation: CASSIWVGAYEQYF.

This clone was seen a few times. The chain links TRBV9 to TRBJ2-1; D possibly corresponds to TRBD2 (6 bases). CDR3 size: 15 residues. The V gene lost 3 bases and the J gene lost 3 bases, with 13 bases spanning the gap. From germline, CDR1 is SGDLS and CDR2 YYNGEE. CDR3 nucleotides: TGTGCCAGCAGCGCACCGGGACTTTACTACAATGAGCAGTTCTTC. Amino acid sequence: CASSAPGLYYNEQFF.

The CDR3 spells CATSDSGRGNEKLFF. As DNA, the CDR3 is TGTGCCACCAGTGATTCGGGCAGGGGGAATGAAAAACTGTTTTTT. The chain carries TRBV24-1 and TRBJ1-4; 7 bases line up with TRBD1. Germline V gives CDR1 KGHDR, CDR2 SFDVKD. The V gene end was trimmed by 2 bases and the J gene end by 5 bases; junction bases not matched to a gene: 4. The length of the CDR3 is 15 residues.

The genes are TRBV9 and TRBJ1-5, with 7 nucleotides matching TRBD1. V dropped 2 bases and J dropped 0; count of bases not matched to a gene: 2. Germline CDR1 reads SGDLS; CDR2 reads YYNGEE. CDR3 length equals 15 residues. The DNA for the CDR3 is TGTGCCAGCAGCGTGGGACAGAATAGCAATCAGCCCCAGCATTTT. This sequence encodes CASSVGQNSNQPQHF.

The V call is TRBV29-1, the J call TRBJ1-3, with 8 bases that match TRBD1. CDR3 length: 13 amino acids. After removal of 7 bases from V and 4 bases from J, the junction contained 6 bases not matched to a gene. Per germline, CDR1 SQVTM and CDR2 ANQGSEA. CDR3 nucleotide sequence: TGCAGCGCACGGACAGGGCAAGGAAACACCATATATTTT. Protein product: CSARTGQGNTIYF.

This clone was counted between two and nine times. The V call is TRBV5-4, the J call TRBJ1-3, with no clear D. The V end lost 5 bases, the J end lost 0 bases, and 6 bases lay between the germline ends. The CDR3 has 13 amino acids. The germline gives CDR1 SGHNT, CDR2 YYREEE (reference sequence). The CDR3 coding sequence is TGTGCCAGCAGAGCGAACTCTGGAAACACCATATATTTT. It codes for CASRANSGNTIYF. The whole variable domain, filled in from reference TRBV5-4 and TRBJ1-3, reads ETGVTQSPTHLIKTRGQQVTLRCSSQSGHNTVSWYQQALGQGPQFIFQYYREEENGRGNFPPRFSGLQFPNYSSELNVNALELDDSALYLCASRANSGNTIYFGEGSWLTVV.

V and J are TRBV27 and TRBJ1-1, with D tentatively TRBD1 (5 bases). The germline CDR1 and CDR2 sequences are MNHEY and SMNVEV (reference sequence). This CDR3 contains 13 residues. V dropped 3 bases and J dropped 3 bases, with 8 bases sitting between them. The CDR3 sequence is CASSFWGDTEAFF. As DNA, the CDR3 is TGTGCCAGCAGTTTTTGGGGGGACACTGAAGCTTTCTTT.

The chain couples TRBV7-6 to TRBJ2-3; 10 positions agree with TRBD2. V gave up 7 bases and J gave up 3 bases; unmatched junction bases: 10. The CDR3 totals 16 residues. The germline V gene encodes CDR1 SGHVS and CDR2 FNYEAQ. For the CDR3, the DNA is TGTGCCAGCATAAGGGATTTAGCGGGAGGTACAGATACGCAGTATTTT. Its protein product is CASIRDLAGGTDTQYF.

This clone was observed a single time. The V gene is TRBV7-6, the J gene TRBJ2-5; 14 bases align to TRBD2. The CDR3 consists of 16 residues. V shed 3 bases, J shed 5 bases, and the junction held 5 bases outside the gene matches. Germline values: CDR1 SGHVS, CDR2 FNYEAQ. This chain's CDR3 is CASSLGTSGSGETQYF. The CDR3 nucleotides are TGTGCCAGCAGCTTGGGGACTAGCGGGAGTGGGGAGACCCAGTACTTC.

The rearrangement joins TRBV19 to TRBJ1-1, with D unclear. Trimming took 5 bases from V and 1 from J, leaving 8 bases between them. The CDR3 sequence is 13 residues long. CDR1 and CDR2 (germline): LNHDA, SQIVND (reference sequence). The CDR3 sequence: CASSSGGNTEAFF. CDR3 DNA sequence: TGTGCCAGTAGTTCCGGCGGGAACACTGAAGCTTTCTTT. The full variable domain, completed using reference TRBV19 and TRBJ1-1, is DGGITQSPKYLFRKEGQNVTLSCEQNLNHDAMYWYRQDPGQGLRLIYYSQIVNDFQKGDIAEGYSVSREKKESFPLTVTSAQKNPTAFYLCASSSGGNTEAFFGQGTRLTVV.

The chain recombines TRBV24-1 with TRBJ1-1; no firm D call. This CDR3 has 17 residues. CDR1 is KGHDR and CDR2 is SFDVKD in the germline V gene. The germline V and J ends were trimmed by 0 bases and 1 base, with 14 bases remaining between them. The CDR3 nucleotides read TGTGCCACCAGTGATTTGCTAGGTGGCGCAGAGAACACTGAAGCTTTCTTT. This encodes CATSDLLGGAENTEAFF.

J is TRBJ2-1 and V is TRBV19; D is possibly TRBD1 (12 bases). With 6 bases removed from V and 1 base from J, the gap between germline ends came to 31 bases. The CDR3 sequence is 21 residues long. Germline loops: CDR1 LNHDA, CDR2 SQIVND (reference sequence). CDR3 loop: CASRGTGGGLAGTQSYNEQFF. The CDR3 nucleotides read TGTGCCAGTAGGGGGACAGGGGGCGGACTAGCGGGTACTCAGTCCTACAATGAGCAGTTCTTC.

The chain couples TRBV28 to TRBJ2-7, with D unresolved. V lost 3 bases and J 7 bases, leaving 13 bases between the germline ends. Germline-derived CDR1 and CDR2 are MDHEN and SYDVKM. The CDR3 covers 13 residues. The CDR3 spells CASSLPRYEEQYF. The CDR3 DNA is TGTGCCAGCAGTTTGCCCCGCTACGAGGAGCAGTACTTC.

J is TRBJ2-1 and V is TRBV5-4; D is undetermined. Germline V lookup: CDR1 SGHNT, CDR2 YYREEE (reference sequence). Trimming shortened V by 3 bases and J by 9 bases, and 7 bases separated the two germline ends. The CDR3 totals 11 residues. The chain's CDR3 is CASSSGGEQFF. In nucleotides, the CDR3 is TGTGCCAGCAGCTCCGGCGGTGAGCAGTTCTTC.

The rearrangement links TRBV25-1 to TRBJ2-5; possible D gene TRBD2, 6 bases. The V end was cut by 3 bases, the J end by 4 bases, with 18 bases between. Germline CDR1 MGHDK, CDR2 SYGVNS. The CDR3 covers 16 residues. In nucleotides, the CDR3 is TGTGCCAGCAGTGACATTAGGAGGGCGGGTAGAGAGACCCAGTACTTC. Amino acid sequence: CASSDIRRAGRETQYF.

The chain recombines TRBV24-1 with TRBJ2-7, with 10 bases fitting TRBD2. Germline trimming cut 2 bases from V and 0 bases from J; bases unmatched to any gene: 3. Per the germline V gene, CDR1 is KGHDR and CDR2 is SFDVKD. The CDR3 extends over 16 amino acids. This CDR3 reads CATSDSSGRGSYEQYF. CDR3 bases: TGTGCCACCAGTGATTCAAGCGGGAGGGGCTCCTACGAGCAGTACTTC.

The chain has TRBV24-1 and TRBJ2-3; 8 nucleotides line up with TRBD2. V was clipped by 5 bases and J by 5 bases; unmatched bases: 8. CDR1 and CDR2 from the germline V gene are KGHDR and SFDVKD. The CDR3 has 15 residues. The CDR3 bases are TGTGCCACCAGTGGTACGGGAGGGCCGGAAGATACGCAGTATTTT. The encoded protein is CATSGTGGPEDTQYF.

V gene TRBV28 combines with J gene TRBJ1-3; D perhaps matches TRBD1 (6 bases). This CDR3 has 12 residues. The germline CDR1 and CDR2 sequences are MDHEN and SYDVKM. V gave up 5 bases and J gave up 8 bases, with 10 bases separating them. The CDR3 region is CASSIQGYTIYF. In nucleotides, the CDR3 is TGTGCCAGCAGTATACAGGGCTACACCATATATTTT.

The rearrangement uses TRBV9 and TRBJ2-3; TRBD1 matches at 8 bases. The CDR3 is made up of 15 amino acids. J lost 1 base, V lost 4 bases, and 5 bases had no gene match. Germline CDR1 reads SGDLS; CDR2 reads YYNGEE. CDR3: CASSIGTGGTDTQYF. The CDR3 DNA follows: TGTGCCAGCAGCATCGGGACAGGAGGCACAGATACGCAGTATTTT.

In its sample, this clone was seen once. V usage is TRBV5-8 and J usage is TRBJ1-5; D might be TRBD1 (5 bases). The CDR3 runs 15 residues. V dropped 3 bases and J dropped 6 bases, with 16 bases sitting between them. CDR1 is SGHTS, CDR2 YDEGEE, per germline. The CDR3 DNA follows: TGTGCCAGCAGCTCAGGGCTGGGTTTGAGTCAGCCCCAGCATTTT. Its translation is CASSSGLGLSQPQHF.

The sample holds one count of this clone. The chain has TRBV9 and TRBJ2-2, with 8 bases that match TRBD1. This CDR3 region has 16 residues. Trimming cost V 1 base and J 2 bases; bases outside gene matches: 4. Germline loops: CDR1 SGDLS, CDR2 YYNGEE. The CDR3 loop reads CASSVLGQANTGELFF. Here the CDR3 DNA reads TGTGCCAGCAGCGTACTGGGACAGGCCAACACCGGGGAGCTGTTTTTT.

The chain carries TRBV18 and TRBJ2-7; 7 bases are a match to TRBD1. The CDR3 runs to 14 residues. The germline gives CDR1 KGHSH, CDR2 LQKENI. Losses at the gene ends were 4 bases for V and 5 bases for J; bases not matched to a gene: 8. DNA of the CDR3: TGTGCCAGCTCACAGGGAACAGGGGAAAACGAGCAGTACTTC. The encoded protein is CASSQGTGENEQYF.

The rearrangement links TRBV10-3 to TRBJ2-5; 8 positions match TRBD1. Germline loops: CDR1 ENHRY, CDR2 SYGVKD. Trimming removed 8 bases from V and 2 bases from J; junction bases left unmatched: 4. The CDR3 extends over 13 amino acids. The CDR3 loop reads CAISGTGQETQYF. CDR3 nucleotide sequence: TGTGCCATCTCCGGGACAGGACAAGAGACCCAGTACTTC.

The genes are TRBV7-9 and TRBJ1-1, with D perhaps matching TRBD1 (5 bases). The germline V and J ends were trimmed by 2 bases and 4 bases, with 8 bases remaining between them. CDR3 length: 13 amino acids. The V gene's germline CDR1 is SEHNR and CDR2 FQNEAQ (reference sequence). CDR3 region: CASSLQGSTEAFF. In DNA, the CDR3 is TGTGCCAGCAGCTTACAGGGAAGCACTGAAGCTTTCTTT.

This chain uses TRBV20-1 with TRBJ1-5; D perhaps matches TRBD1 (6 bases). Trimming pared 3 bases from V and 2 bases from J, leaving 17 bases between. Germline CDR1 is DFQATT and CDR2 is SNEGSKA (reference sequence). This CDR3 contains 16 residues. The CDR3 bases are TGCAGTGCTAGTAGCTTAGGGACATCCGGCAATCAGCCCCAGCATTTT. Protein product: CSASSLGTSGNQPQHF.

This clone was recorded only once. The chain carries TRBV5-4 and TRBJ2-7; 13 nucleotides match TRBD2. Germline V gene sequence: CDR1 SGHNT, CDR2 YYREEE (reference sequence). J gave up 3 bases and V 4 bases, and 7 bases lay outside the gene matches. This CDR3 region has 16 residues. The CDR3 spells CASSAGTSGAYYEQYF. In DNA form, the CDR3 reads TGTGCCAGCAGCGCCGGGACTAGCGGGGCCTACTACGAGCAGTACTTC. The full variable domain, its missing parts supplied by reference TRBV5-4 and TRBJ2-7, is ETGVTQSPTHLIKTRGQQVTLRCSSQSGHNTVSWYQQALGQGPQFIFQYYREEENGRGNFPPRFSGLQFPNYSSELNVNALELDDSALYLCASSAGTSGAYYEQYFGPGTRLTVT.

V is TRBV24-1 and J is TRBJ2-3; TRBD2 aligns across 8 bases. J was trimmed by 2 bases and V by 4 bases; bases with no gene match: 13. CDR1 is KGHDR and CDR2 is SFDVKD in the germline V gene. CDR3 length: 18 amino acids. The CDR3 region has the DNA TGTGCCACCAGTGACCGGGGGGTTGGAGCGGGGGTCACAGATACGCAGTATTTT. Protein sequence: CATSDRGVGAGVTDTQYF.